This is a list of T cell receptor beta chains from one sample in a study of vaccination and CD4 T cells after COVID-19. Each CDR3 protein is one row after TCRdb ran MiXCR on the PCR reads. The sample carries several thousand distinct CDR3 sequences, about three fifths recorded once. Antigens of these TCRs are unknown. The source material was cultured CD4+ T cells from blood, sampled after SARS-CoV-2 vaccination. The source is a human donor with COVID-19. The CDR3 runs from the conserved cysteine through the conserved F or W. The D gene is left open where the match is weak. Size is stated for part of the rows, as once, few or many counts, or as a class when the clone is expanded.

>TRBJ1-3|-|TRBV20-1|-
TGCAGTGCTAGCGCAGGCTCTGGAAACACCATATATTTT
CSASAGSGNTIYF
>TRBJ1-2|few|TRBV6-1|-
TGTGCCAGTCGAGGGGGGGGTGGGCTCGACTATGGCTACACCTTC
CASRGGGGLDYGYTF
>TRBJ2-2|-|TRBV20-1|-
TGCAGTGCTAGGGACTTCTCCAACACCGGGGAGCTGTTTTTT
CSARDFSNTGELFF
>TRBJ1-1|-|TRBV20-1|-
TGCAGTGCTAGAGCGAGTGAAGCTTTCTTT
CSARASEAFF
>TRBJ1-1|once|TRBV19|-
TGTGCCAGTAGTCTGGCTCGTCAGAACACTGAAGCTTTCTTT
CASSLARQNTEAFF
>TRBJ1-1|-|TRBV4-3|-
TGCGCCAGCAGCCAAGATACTAGGCGGACTGAAGCTTTCTTT
CASSQDTRRTEAFF
>TRBJ2-3|few|TRBV2|-
TGTGCCAGCTCCCGAGGGCTCCGTAGTAATACGCAGTATTTT
CASSRGLRSNTQYF
>TRBJ1-2|medium-sized|TRBV12-3/TRBV12-4|-
TGTGCCAGCAGCACTCAGACTATGAGCTATGGCTACACCTTC
CASSTQTMSYGYTF
>TRBJ1-1|-|TRBV12-3/TRBV12-4|-
TGTGCCAGCAGGACGGCGAACACTGAAGCTTTCTTT
CASRTANTEAFF
>TRBJ2-3|-|TRBV20-1|-
TGCAGTGCCCCCAGGGGTCCAGATACGCAGTATTTT
CSAPRGPDTQYF
>TRBJ1-5|-|TRBV7-8|-
TGTGCCAGCAGCTTCCTAGGGGGGGATAGCAATCAGCCCCAGCATTTT
CASSFLGGDSNQPQHF
>TRBJ1-2|-|TRBV7-9|TRBD1
TGTGCCAGCAGCCAGGGGGTCACCTCTGGGTATGGCTACACCTTC
CASSQGVTSGYGYTF
>TRBJ1-1|-|TRBV5-1|TRBD1
TGCGCCAGCAGCTATGCCGGGACAGGGGGTACTGAAGCTTTCTTT
CASSYAGTGGTEAFF
>TRBJ2-5|-|TRBV7-9|-
TGTGCCAGCAGCTTTAGAGAGACCCAGTACTTC
CASSFRETQYF
>TRBJ2-5|-|TRBV27|TRBD2
TGTGCCAGCAGTTTAGCATTAGCGGGGGGGCGAGGGACCCAGTACTTC
CASSLALAGGRGTQYF
>TRBJ2-2|few|TRBV20-1|TRBD1
TGCAGTGCTACCCGGGACAGGGCGAACACCGGGGAGCTGTTTTTT
CSATRDRANTGELFF
>TRBJ2-7|-|TRBV6-2/TRBV6-3|-
TGTGCCAGCAGTCGTCTCCAGGGACGCGAGCAGTACTTC
CASSRLQGREQYF
>TRBJ1-1|-|TRBV7-3|-
TGTGCCAGCAGCCCAACGGGCGTTGCTGAAGCTTTCTTT
CASSPTGVAEAFF
>TRBJ2-3|-|TRBV20-1|TRBD2
TGCAGTGCTTCTCTGGCGGGGGGCACAGATACGCAGTATTTT
CSASLAGGTDTQYF
>TRBJ2-1|-|TRBV2|TRBD1
TGTGCCGCCGGGGACAGGCTTAATGAGCAGTTCTTC
CAAGDRLNEQFF
>TRBJ2-2|-|TRBV6-1|TRBD1
TGTGCCTCACGTAGGGGACAGGGTGCCGGGGAGCTGTTTTTT
CASRRGQGAGELFF
>TRBJ1-2|-|TRBV6-1|-
TGTGCCAGCAGTGAAACGGGGCAGCCTTATGGCTACACCTTC
CASSETGQPYGYTF
>TRBJ2-1|large|TRBV6-1|TRBD2
TGTGCCAGCAGCCGTAGCGGGGGGACCTCCTACAATGAGCAGTTCTTC
CASSRSGGTSYNEQFF
>TRBJ1-5|-|TRBV6-1|-
TGTGCCAGCAGTGCTGAGACAGGTATGGGGAATCAGCCCCAGCATTTT
CASSAETGMGNQPQHF
>TRBJ1-1|few|TRBV7-9|-
TGTGCCAGCAGCTATGGGGGACGGGCTACTGAAGCTTTCTTT
CASSYGGRATEAFF
>TRBJ1-6|few|TRBV7-2|TRBD1
TGTGCCAGCAGCTTACGTTACAGGGGGTCTTATTCACCCCTCCACTTT
CASSLRYRGSYSPLHF
>TRBJ2-1|few|TRBV24-1|TRBD2
TGTGCCACCAGTGACGGACTAGCGTTTGAGCAGTTCTTC
CATSDGLAFEQFF
>TRBJ1-2|few|TRBV11-2|-
TGTGCCAGCAGCTCAACAGGGCACTATGGCTACACCTTC
CASSSTGHYGYTF
>TRBJ2-3|-|TRBV7-8|TRBD2
TGTGCCAGCAACAAATGGACTAGCGATAGCACAGATACGCAGTATTTT
CASNKWTSDSTDTQYF